The present T cell receptor beta chain was sequenced within a study of T cell changes during pregnancy in multiple sclerosis (dated by TCRdb to between 2017 and 2020). Notes on the research overall: In women with multiple sclerosis, the researchers looked at how the T cell repertoire shifted as pregnancy progressed.

Of note for this clone: Which antigen it targets is not known. No clone much larger than this one lies a single base away; base qualities are absent.

Counted from cysteine to phenylalanine, this CDR3 has 14 amino acids. Of all the DNA, just the CDR3 is kept, 42 bases in frame from base 1. CDR1 SGHNT and CDR2 YYREEE were looked up in the germline V gene (reference sequence). The junction carries 10 bases between V and J, which are trimmed by 3 bases and 3 bases respectively. Receptor libraries were prepared by the immunoSEQ multiplex PCR assay. TCRdb carries this immuneACCESS record with in-frame sequences only. Its versions omit some clonotypes, under half of them owing to an unresolved V gene in the studies checked, with the rest unexplained. The sample table contains tens of thousands of clones; only one count was recorded for around 90% of them. The ten largest make up 0.74% of the sample.

The sequenced sample was CD4+ T cells from peripheral blood mononuclear cells, obtained in the first trimester of pregnancy. The chain employs TRBV5-4 and TRBJ2-1; TRBD1 might be the D gene, on 6 matching bases. This receptor was identified in a female donor in good health, enrolled as a control in a pregnancy study. DNA sequence: TGTGCCAGCAGCTCCGGGACATTCTACAATGAGCAGTTCTTC. Protein translation: CASSSGTFYNEQFF.